A single T cell receptor beta chain is shown here with its context. What it binds is unknown. TCRdb reprocessed the 5' RACE reads via MiXCR and lists one record per CDR3 protein. In the table there are around 200,000 distinct CDR3 sequences, about 21% of which are singletons. The germline gives CDR1 LNHDA, CDR2 SQIVND (reference sequence). The CDR3 has 14 amino acids. V lost 3 bases, J lost 0 bases, and 6 bases lay in between. This record comes from a study of T-cell memory formation after mild COVID-19. Study-level points and caveats: The main location of contracting CD4+ clones was CM and EM, and that of contracting CD8+ clones was EMRA.

Sequencing used PBMCs or a T cell subset sorted from them (not recorded which). This TCR was sampled from an adult woman who had mild COVID-19 (a few samples of this study predate the infection). Cell type and time point are not known. The rearrangement uses TRBV19 and TRBJ1-5, with D uncertain. CDR3 sequence reads: CASSIDDSNQPQHF. Written as DNA, the CDR3 is TGTGCCAGTAGTATTGATGATAGCAATCAGCCCCAGCATTTT.